This TCR beta chain comes out of a study of shared clonotypes between healthy human individuals. The sorted-subset replicate PCRs were given 200 ng DNA, which is around 29,000 T cell genomes. Using immunoSEQ multiplex PCR, the repertoire was profiled, and TCRdb retains in-frame clones only, with some absent. The sample has some 1.1 million clones, around 77% seen once; the top ten hold roughly 0.82%. Germline V lookup: CDR1 LNHDA, CDR2 SQIVND (reference sequence). V dropped 3 bases and J dropped 1 base, with 6 bases sitting between them. This CDR3 is built from 13 residues. The material sequenced was memory CD4+ T cells from PBMCs. Subset given: CD45RA-negative fraction. The chain is built from TRBV19 and TRBJ1-2; no definite D call. This TCR was recovered from a man younger than 30 in good health. Some clones in this sample may be carry-over from other donors' samples. The CDR3 loop is CASSIARNYGYTF. The DNA for the CDR3 is TGTGCCAGTAGTATTGCCCGTAACTATGGCTACACCTTC.